The TCR beta chain under discussion was sequenced for a study of blood T cell repertoires in COVID-19. Overall study: Both acute and convalescent COVID-19 samples were obtained from the United States, Italy and Spain. In each case, the material was cDNA or gDNA derived from T cells, B-cell-depleted T cells, or PBMCs.

Authors' processing steps: Cell counts per sample came from amplifying reference gene primers. This table comes from immunoSEQ multiplex PCR, and its TCRdb copy is limited to in-frame clones, with some not included. V, J and clone size reflect that table, while D and trimming were determined from the DNA. The table has 56,000 or so clones, around 84% seen once. The TCR originated in a woman of 80 years or more with acute or convalescent COVID-19. Material for sequencing was peripheral blood.

Written as DNA, the CDR3 is TGTGCCAGCAGTAAGGGCAGGACAAACTATGGCTACACCTTC. Translated, it gives CASSKGRTNYGYTF. The V gene is TRBV6-5, the J gene TRBJ1-2, with D maybe TRBD1 (5 bases). From germline, CDR1 is MNHEY and CDR2 SVGAGI. The CDR3 consists of 14 residues. The V end lost 5 bases, the J end lost 2 bases, and 12 bases lay between the germline ends.